The sequence of this TCR beta chain was determined in a study of T cell clonotyping in hematopoietic cell transplantation. Some clones are missing from TCRdb's copy, which holds only in-frame ones; the method was immunoSEQ multiplex PCR. The table records approximately 12,000 clones, 85% to 90% of them present only once. The CDR3 is 12 residues long. Looked up from germline, CDR1 is GTSNPN and CDR2 is SVGIG (reference sequence). V was trimmed by 5 bases and J by 8 bases, leaving 15 bases between them. Study results and caveats: Recipient TCR diversity dropped after transplant; expanded clonotypes rose from day 30 to 180. Few recipient clonotypes overlapped donors; over 95% were de novo at given depth. Broader posttransplant TCR repertoire diversity was predicted by graft donor and pretransplant recipient Inverse Simpson Index values.

Points on this clone: Its antigen is not known.

This TCR was recovered from a female patient aged 60 or older who had an allogeneic stem cell transplant from an unrelated donor, so the T cells may come from the graft donor. Some clones in this sample may be carry-over from other donors' samples. Sequenced material: PBMCs, taken 100 days after allogeneic stem cell transplant. The rearrangement joins TRBV30 to TRBJ1-2, with a tentative D call TRBD1 (6 bases). The CDR3 here is CAWAQGIGGYTF. CDR3 sequence (DNA): TGTGCCTGGGCACAGGGAATAGGCGGCTACACCTTC.